There are a few counts of the clone carrying this TCR beta chain. What it binds is unknown. Germline and junction disagree at one end, which may indicate a read error. One entry per CDR3 protein results from TCRdb running MiXCR on the reads. Here the sample spans about 830,000 distinct CDR3 sequences, 30% to 35% being singletons. The data were obtained in a study of T cell repertoires in cytomegalovirus infection. The CDR3 extends over 13 amino acids. The V gene's germline CDR1 is SGHVS and CDR2 FNYEAQ. Findings of the study overall: There were carriers of CMV plus the relevant HLA, and cumulative public TCR beta family frequency identified them.

The chain joins TRBV7-6 to TRBJ2-7; 11 bases agree with TRBD2. Sequences were derived from cultured CD8+ T cells from PBMCs, sampled from culture after CMV antigen stimulation. The sequence was obtained from a human donor in good health (CMV status not recorded). Some clones in this sample may be carry-over from other donors' samples. The CDR3 sequence is CASSLAGGREQYF. In DNA, the CDR3 is TGTGCCAGCAGTTTAGCGGGGGGGCGGGAGCAGTACTTC.